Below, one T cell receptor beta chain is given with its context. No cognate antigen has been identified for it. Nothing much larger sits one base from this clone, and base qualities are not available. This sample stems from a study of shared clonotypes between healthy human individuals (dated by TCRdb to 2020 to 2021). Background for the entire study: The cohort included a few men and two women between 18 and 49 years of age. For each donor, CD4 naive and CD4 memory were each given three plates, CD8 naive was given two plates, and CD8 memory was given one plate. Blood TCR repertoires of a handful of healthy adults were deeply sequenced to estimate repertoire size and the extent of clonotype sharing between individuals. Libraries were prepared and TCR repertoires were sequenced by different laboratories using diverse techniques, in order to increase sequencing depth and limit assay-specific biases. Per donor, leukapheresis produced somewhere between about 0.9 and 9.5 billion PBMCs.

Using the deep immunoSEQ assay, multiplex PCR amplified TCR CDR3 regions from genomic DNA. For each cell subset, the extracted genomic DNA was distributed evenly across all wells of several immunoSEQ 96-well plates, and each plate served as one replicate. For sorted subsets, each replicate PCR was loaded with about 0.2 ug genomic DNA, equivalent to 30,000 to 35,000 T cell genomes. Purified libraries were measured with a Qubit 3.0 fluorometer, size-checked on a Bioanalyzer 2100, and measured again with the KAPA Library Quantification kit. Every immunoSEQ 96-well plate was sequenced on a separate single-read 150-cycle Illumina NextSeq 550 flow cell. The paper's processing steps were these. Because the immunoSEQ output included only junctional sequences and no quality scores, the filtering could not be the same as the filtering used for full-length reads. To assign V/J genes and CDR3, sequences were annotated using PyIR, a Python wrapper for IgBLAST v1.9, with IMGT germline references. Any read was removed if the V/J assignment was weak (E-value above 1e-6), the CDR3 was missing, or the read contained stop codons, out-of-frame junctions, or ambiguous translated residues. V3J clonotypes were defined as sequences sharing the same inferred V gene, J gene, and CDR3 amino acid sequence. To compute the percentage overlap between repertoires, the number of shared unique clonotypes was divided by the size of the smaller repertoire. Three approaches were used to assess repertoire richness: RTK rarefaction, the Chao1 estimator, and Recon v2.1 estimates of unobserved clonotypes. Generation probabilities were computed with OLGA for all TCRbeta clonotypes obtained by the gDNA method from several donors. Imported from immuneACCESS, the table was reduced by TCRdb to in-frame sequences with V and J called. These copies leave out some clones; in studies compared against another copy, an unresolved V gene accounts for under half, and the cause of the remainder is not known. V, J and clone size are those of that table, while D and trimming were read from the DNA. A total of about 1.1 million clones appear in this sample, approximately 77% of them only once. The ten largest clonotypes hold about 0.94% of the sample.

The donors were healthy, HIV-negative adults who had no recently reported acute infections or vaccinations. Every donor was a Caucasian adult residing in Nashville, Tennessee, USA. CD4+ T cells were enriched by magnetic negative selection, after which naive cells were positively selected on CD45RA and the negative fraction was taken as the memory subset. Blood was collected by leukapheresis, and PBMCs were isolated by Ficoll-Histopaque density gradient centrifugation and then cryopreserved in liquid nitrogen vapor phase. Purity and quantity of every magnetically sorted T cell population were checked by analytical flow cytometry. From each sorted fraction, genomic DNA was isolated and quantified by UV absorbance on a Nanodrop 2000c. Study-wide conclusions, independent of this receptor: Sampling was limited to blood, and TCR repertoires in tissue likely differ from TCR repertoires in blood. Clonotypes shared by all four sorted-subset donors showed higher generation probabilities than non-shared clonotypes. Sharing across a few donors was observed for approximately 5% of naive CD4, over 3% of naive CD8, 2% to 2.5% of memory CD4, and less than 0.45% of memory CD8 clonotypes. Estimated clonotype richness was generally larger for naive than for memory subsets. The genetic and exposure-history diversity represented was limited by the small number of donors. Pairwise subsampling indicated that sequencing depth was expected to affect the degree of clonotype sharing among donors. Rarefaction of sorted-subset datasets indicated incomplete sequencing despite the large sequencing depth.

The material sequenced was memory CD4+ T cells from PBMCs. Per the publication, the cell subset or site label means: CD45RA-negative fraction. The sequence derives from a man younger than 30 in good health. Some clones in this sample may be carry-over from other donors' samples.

The CDR3 protein is CATTERGTPYEQYF. The DNA is TGTGCCACCACCGAACGGGGGACACCCTACGAGCAGTACTTC. The chain was built from TRBV19 and TRBJ2-7; the D gene could be either TRBD1 or TRBD2, each agreeing at 6 bases. Including the terminal cysteine and phenylalanine, the CDR3 comprises 14 residues. Left in the record is the CDR3 DNA by itself, 42 bases read in frame from the first base. The germline V gene (reference sequence) supplies CDR1 LNHDA and CDR2 SQIVND. V and J lose 10 bases and 2 bases, and a span of 18 bases separates them.